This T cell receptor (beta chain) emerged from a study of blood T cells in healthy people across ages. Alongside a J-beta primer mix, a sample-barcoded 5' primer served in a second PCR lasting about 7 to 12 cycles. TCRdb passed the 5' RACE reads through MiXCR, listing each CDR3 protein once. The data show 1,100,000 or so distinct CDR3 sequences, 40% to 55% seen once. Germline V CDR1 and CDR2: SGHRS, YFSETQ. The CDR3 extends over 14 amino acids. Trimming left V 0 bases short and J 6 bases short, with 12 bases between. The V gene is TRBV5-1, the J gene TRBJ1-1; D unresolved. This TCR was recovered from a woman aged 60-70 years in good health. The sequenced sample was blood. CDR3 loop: CASSLGGNKAEAFF. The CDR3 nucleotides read TGCGCCAGCAGCTTGGGTGGGAATAAGGCTGAAGCTTTCTTT.